Shown below are 8 T cell receptor beta chains from a single sample sequenced in a study of blood T cell repertoires in COVID-19. The table came from immunoSEQ multiplex PCR; TCRdb's copy has only in-frame clones and leaves some out. The data hold around 88,000 clones, with around three quarters observed a single time. The sequenced sample consisted of peripheral blood. All receptors come from a man aged 45-60 years who had recovered from COVID-19.

The chain joins TRBV5-1 to TRBJ1-4, with 9 bases aligning to TRBD1. Trimming cost V 4 bases and J 8 bases; bases outside gene matches: 9. In germline, CDR1 is SGHRS, CDR2 YFSETQ. The CDR3 has 15 amino acids. CDR3 protein: CASSTATGGREKLFF. The CDR3 nucleotides read TGCGCCAGCAGCACAGCGACAGGGGGACGAGAAAAACTGTTTTTT.

The chain has TRBV4-1 and TRBJ2-1, with D possibly matching TRBD1 (5 bases). This CDR3 is 16 amino acids long. Germline assignment: CDR1 MGHRA and CDR2 YSYEKL. Trimming cost V 3 bases and J 0 bases, with 12 bases left between them. Here the CDR3 DNA reads TGCGCCAGCAGCCAGCCGACAGCCAGCTCCTACAATGAGCAGTTCTTC. Its translation: CASSQPTASSYNEQFF.

This clone is medium-sized in the sample. CDR3 sequence: CASSLDGMLGSPLHF. CDR3 DNA sequence: TGTGCCAGCAGCTTAGACGGGATGTTGGGCTCACCCCTCCACTTT. The genes are TRBV7-3 and TRBJ1-6; D ambiguous. V dropped 2 bases and J dropped 10 bases, with 15 bases sitting between them. CDR1 and CDR2 from the germline V gene are SGHTA and FQGTGA. The CDR3 is made up of 15 amino acids.

The chain employs TRBV6-6 and TRBJ1-5; the D gene is possibly TRBD1 (5 bases). The CDR3 sequence is 15 residues long. V dropped 6 bases and J dropped 6 bases, with 18 bases sitting between them. Per the germline V gene, CDR1 is MNHNY and CDR2 is SVGAGI (reference sequence). This chain's CDR3 is CASSPGTGGGQPQHF. CDR3 in DNA: TGTGCCAGCAGCCCGGGCACCGGGGGTGGTCAGCCCCAGCATTTT.

The chain is built from TRBV18 and TRBJ2-5; tentative D call: TRBD1 (5 bases). Trimming removed 2 bases at V and 5 bases at J, with 6 bases between. This CDR3 has 12 amino acids. Germline loops: CDR1 KGHSH, CDR2 LQKENI. The CDR3 loop is CASSPSGETQYF. CDR3 sequence (DNA): TGTGCCAGCTCACCATCAGGGGAGACCCAGTACTTC. Together with reference TRBV18 and TRBJ2-5, the CDR3 gives the full variable domain: NAGVMQNPRHLVRRRGQEARLRCSPMKGHSHVYWYRQLPEEGLKFMVYLQKENIIDESGMPKERFSAEFPKEGPSILRIQQVVRGDSAAYFCASSPSGETQYFGPGTRLLVL.

This clone was observed once. The genes are TRBV19 and TRBJ2-7; perhaps TRBD1 as D (5 bases). The length of the CDR3 is 14 residues. Germline CDR1 LNHDA, CDR2 SQIVND (reference sequence). V was trimmed by 8 bases and J by 1 base, leaving 15 bases between them. The CDR3 nucleotides read TGTGCCAGTTCATTGGGCAGGGATTCCTACGAGCAGTACTTC. Translating gives CASSLGRDSYEQYF.

The chain combines TRBV29-1 with TRBJ2-1; TRBD2 agrees at 13 bases. Germline V gives CDR1 SQVTM, CDR2 ANQGSEA. The ends lost 4 bases at V and 6 bases at J; junction bases unmatched: 6. The CDR3 covers 15 residues. The CDR3 bases are TGCAGCGTTGTCCGGCGACTAGCGGGGGGCAATGAGCAGTTCTTC. It specifies CSVVRRLAGGNEQFF.

The rearrangement joins TRBV5-8 to TRBJ2-1; 7 positions agree with TRBD2. The CDR3 loop spans 13 amino acids. V shed 4 bases, J shed 8 bases, and the junction held 6 bases outside the gene matches. Per the germline V gene, CDR1 is SGHTS and CDR2 is YDEGEE. The CDR3 is CASSATSVDEQFF. CDR3 sequence (DNA): TGTGCCAGCAGCGCCACTAGCGTCGATGAGCAGTTCTTC.